This T cell receptor beta chain was recorded in a study of blood T cell repertoires in COVID-19. Study at large: Italy, Spain and the United States were the sources of the convalescent and acute COVID-19 samples. In each case, the material was cDNA or gDNA derived from T cells, B-cell-depleted T cells, or PBMCs.

Original methodology: Amplification of reference gene primers provided the estimated nucleated cell counts. The protocol was immunoSEQ multiplex PCR, while the TCRdb copy is restricted to in-frame clones and leaves out a portion. Clone size and V and J calls were adopted from that table, with D and trimming inferred from the DNA. This sample has some 130,000 clones, with around 87% found just once. The germline V and J ends were trimmed by 6 bases and 2 bases, with 14 bases remaining between them. The CDR3 has 15 amino acids. Germline V gene lookup returns CDR1 MNHEY and CDR2 SVGAGI. The sequenced sample was peripheral blood. The V call is TRBV6-5, the J call TRBJ1-3; the D gene is possibly TRBD1 (5 bases). This TCR was sampled from a woman aged 50 to 60 who had recovered from COVID-19. CDR3 protein: CASRDPGGAGNTIYF. CDR3 nucleotide sequence: TGTGCCAGCAGGGATCCCGGGGGAGCTGGAAACACCATATATTTT.